One sample yielded the 8 T cell receptor beta chains listed below, sequenced in a study of control samples from healthy donors and cancer patients. The table came from immunoSEQ multiplex PCR; TCRdb's copy has only in-frame clones and leaves some out. This table has about 140,000 clones, 80% to 95% appearing once. Sequenced input: blood. All receptors derive from a man aged 25 to 45 in good health.

The chain links TRBV6-2 or TRBV6-3 to TRBJ2-5; 8 bases align to TRBD1. Germline-derived CDR1 and CDR2 are MNHEY and SVGEGT. With V trimmed by 0 bases and J by 5 bases, 5 bases remained unmatched. The CDR3 has 15 amino acids. This CDR3 is CASSYSRTGWETQYF. In DNA form, the CDR3 reads TGTGCCAGCAGTTACTCGAGGACAGGGTGGGAGACCCAGTACTTC.

V usage is TRBV29-1 and J usage is TRBJ2-2, with TRBD1 identical over 10 bases. Losses at the gene ends were 5 bases for V and 5 bases for J; bases not matched to a gene: 5. CDR3 length: 14 amino acids. CDR1 SQVTM and CDR2 ANQGSEA come from the germline V gene. The CDR3 region has the DNA TGCAGCGTTCGACAGGGGGCGGGGACCGGGGAGCTGTTTTTT. This encodes CSVRQGAGTGELFF.

This chain joins TRBV7-9 and TRBJ2-7; 8 bases align to TRBD1. CDR3 length: 17 residues. V shed 5 bases and J 3 bases; nucleotides not matched to a gene: 15. In germline, CDR1 is SEHNR, CDR2 FQNEAQ (reference sequence). Written as DNA, the CDR3 is TGTGCCAGCAGCCCGACAACAGGGGGACAACTCGGCTACGAGCAGTACTTC. This codes for CASSPTTGGQLGYEQYF.

The chain carries TRBV29-1 and TRBJ2-7; no definite D call. Trimming removed 6 bases from V and 3 bases from J, with 9 bases in between. CDR1 and CDR2 (germline): SQVTM, ANQGSEA. This CDR3 has 11 amino acids. This CDR3 is CSVTAGYEQYF. The DNA for the CDR3 is TGCAGCGTAACGGCTGGCTACGAGCAGTACTTC.

This rearrangement joins TRBV27 to TRBJ2-3, with 7 bases identical to TRBD1. The CDR3 covers 13 residues. Germline V gives CDR1 MNHEY, CDR2 SMNVEV (reference sequence). The ends lost 10 bases at V and 0 bases at J; junction bases unmatched: 4. The CDR3 is CATRGTSTDTQYF. CDR3 nucleotides: TGTGCCACCAGGGGGACAAGCACAGATACGCAGTATTTT.

The rearrangement joins TRBV11-3 to TRBJ1-3; unclear D gene. V gave up 1 base and J gave up 4 bases, with 8 bases separating them. Germline V gene sequence: CDR1 SGHNT, CDR2 YENEEA. This CDR3 contains 14 residues. CDR3 nucleotide sequence: TGTGCCAGCAGCTTAGGTGGTAGAGGAAACACCATATATTTT. Its protein product is CASSLGGRGNTIYF.

The chain uses TRBV6-5 and TRBJ1-2; D is undetermined. This CDR3 has 15 residues. V dropped 0 bases and J dropped 0 bases, with 8 bases sitting between them. Germline V gene data show CDR1 as MNHEY and CDR2 as SVGAGI. CDR3 loop: CASSYSLGSNYGYTF. The CDR3 DNA is TGTGCCAGCAGTTACTCGCTAGGGTCTAACTATGGCTACACCTTC.

This chain connects TRBV7-9 to TRBJ2-6; unclear D gene. This CDR3 comprises 16 residues. Deletions cut 3 bases from V and 1 base from J, with 10 bases between. The V gene's germline CDR1 is SEHNR and CDR2 FQNEAQ (reference sequence). CDR3 protein: CASSFGPRSGANVLTF. The CDR3 DNA reads TGTGCCAGCAGCTTTGGCCCTCGATCTGGGGCCAACGTCCTGACTTTC.